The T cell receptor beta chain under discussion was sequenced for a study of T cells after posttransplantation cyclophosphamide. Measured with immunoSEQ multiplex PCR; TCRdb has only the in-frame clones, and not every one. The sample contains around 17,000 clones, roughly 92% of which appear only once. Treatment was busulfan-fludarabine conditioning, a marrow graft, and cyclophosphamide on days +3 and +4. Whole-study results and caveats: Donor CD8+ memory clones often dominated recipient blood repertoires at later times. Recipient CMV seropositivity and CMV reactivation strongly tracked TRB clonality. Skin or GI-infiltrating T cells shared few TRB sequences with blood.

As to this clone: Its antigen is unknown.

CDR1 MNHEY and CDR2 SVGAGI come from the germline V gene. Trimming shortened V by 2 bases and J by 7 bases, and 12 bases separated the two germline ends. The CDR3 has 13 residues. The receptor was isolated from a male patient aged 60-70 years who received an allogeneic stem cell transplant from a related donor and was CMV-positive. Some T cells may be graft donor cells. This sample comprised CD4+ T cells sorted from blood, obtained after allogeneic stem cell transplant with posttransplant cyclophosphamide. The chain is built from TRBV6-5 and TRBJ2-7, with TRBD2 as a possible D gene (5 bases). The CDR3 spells CASSYGRVREQYF. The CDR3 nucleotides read TGTGCCAGCAGTTACGGGCGGGTACGGGAGCAGTACTTC.